This record covers a single TCR beta chain. As processed by the authors: Using reference gene primer amplification, nucleated cell counts were estimated. Produced via immunoSEQ multiplex PCR; TCRdb's table is partial and in-frame only. From that table come the V and J calls and clone size; the DNA was used to work out D and trimming. The table has more than 250,000 clones, approximately 91% seen once. The data were taken from a study of blood T cell repertoires in COVID-19. Study overall: Material from acute and convalescent COVID-19 was sourced from the United States, Italy and Spain. T cells, B-cell-depleted T cells, or PBMCs provided the cDNA or gDNA that served as material.

CDR1 LGHNT and CDR2 FRNRAP come from the germline V gene. This CDR3 region has 14 residues. The V end lost 6 bases, the J end lost 2 bases, and 11 bases lay between the germline ends. This TCR came from a human donor in a cohort sampled during active COVID-19. Source material: peripheral blood. J is TRBJ1-3 and V is TRBV12-5; D perhaps matches TRBD1 (5 bases). In DNA, the CDR3 is TGTGCTAGTGGCGGGGGGGATGCTGGAAACACCATATATTTT. The encoded protein is CASGGGDAGNTIYF.